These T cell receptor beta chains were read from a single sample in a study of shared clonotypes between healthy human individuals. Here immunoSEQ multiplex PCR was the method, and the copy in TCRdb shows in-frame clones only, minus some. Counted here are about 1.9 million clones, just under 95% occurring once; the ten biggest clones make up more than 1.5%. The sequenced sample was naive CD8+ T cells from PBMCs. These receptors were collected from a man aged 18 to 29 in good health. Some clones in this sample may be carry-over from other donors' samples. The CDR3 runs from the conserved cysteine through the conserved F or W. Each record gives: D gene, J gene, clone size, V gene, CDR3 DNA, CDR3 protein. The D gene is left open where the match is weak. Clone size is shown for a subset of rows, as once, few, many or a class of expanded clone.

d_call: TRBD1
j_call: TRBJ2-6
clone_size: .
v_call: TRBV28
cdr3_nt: TGTGCCAGCAGTTCAGACAGGGGGCTCTTGGCTGGGGCCAACGTCCTGACTTTC
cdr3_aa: CASSSDRGLLAGANVLTF

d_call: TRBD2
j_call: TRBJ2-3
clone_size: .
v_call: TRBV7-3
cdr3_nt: TGTGCCAGCAAAGGCCGGGCTAGCGGAACTGGGGCAGATACGCAGTATTTT
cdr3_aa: CASKGRASGTGADTQYF

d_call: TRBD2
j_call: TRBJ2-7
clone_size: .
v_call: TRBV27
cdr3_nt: TGTGCCAGCAGTCTTGGGGGGGAAGCCTACGAGCAGTACTTC
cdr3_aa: CASSLGGEAYEQYF

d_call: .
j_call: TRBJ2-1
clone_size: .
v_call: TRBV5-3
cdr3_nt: TGTGCCAGAAGCCTGATAATGGGACTTTTCTACAATGAGCAGTTCTTC
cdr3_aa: CARSLIMGLFYNEQFF

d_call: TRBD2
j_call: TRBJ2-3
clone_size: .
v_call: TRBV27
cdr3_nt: TGTGCCAGCGCGGAGCGGGGGAGCACAGATACGCAGTATTTT
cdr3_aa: CASAERGSTDTQYF

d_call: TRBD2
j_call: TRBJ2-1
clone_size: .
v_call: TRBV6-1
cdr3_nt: TGTGCCAGCAGTGACGGGACTAGATCGGCCAATGAGCAGTTCTTC
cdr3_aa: CASSDGTRSANEQFF

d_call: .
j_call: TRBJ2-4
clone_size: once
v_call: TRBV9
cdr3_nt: TGTGCCAGCAGCGTAACCCCTACCGGGACCCCAAGTGCCAAAAACATTCAGTACTTC
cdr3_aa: CASSVTPTGTPSAKNIQYF

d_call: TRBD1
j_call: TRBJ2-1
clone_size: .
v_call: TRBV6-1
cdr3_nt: TGTGCCAGCAGTGAGGGGAGCAGGGGGTGGTTGGCTGAGCAGTTCTTC
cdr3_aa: CASSEGSRGWLAEQFF

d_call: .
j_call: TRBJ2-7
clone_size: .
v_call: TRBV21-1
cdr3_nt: TGTGCCAGCAGCACCTCTCCGGGACAGAACTACGAGCAGTACTTC
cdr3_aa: CASSTSPGQNYEQYF

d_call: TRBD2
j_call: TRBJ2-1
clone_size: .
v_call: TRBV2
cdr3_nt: TGTGCCAGCAGTGAAGGGACTAGAAACTACAATGAGCAGTTCTTC
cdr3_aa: CASSEGTRNYNEQFF

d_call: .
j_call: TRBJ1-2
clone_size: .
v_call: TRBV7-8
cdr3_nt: TGTGCCAGCAGCCCAGGGACGCGGAACTATGGCTACACCTTC
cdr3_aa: CASSPGTRNYGYTF

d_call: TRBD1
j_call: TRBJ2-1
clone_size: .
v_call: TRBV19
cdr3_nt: TGTGCCAGTAGTATGGGGACAGGGGAAGACAATGAGCAGTTCTTC
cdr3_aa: CASSMGTGEDNEQFF

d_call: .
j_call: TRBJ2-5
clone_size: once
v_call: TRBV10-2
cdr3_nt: TGCGCCAGCACGCTGGGTGAAATCGGGCAAGAGACCCAGTACTTC
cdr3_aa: CASTLGEIGQETQYF

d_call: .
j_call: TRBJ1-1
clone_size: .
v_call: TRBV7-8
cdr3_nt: TGTGCCACAATGGAGGGCCCTGAAGCTTTCTTT
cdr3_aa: CATMEGPEAFF

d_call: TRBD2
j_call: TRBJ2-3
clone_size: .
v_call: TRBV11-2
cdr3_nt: TGTGCCAGCAGCCGAACGGGGGCTAGCGGGGGATATAGCACAGATACGCAGTATTTT
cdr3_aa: CASSRTGASGGYSTDTQYF

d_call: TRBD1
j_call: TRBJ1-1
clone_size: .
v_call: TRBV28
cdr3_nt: TGTGCCAGCAGAATCCGGCGGGGACAGGGGGTGGGGACTGAAGCTTTCTTT
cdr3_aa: CASRIRRGQGVGTEAFF

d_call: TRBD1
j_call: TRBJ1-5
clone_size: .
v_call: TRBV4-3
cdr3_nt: TGCGCCAGCAGCCCCGGGACAGGGCGCAATCAGCCCCAGCATTTT
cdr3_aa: CASSPGTGRNQPQHF

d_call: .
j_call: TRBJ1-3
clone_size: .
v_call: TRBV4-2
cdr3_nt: TGTGCCAGCAGCCATCCCCCCCCGGGGGCTGGAAACACCATATATTTT
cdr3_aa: CASSHPPPGAGNTIYF

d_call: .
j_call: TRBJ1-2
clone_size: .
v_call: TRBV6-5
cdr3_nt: TGTGCCAGCAGTACGGACAGTAATGGCTACACCTTC
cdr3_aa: CASSTDSNGYTF

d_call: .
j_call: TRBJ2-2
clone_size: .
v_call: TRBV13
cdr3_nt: TGTGCCAGCAGCAAACCGGGCTCCCAGGGCACCGGGGAGCTGTTTTTT
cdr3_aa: CASSKPGSQGTGELFF

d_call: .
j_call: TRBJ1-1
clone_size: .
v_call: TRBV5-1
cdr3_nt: TGCGCCAGCAGCTTGGCGCTAGGGTCGGAAGCTTTCTTT
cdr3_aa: CASSLALGSEAFF

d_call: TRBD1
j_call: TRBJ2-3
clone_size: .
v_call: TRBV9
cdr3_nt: TGTGCCAGCAGCCTTACGGGACAGGGGGCAAGAGATACGCAGTATTTT
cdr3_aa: CASSLTGQGARDTQYF

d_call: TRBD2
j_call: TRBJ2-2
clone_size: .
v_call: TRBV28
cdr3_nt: TGTGCCAGCAGTTTAGCGGGGGCGAACACCGGGGAGCTGTTTTTT
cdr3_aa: CASSLAGANTGELFF